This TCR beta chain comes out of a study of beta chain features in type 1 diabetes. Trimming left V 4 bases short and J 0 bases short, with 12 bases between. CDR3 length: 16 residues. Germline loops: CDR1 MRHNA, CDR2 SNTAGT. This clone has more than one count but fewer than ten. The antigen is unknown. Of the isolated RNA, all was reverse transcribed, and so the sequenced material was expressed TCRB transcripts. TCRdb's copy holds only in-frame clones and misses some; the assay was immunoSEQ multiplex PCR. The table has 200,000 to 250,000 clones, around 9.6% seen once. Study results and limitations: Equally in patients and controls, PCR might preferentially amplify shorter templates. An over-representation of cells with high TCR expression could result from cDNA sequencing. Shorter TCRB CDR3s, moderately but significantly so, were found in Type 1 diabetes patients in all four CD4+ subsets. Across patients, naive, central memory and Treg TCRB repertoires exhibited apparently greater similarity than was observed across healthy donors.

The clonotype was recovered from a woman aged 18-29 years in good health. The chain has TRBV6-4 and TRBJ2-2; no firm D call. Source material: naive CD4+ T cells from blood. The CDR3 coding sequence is TGTGCCAGCAGTGCCGTAGTAGCACCGAACACCGGGGAGCTGTTTTTT. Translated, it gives CASSAVVAPNTGELFF.